Below are 22 T cell receptor beta chains sequenced from a single sample in a study of early T cells in non-severe SARS-CoV-2 infection. TCRdb passed the 5' RACE reads through MiXCR, listing each CDR3 protein once. This table has about 110,000 distinct CDR3 sequences, about 12% appearing once. Sequencing was carried out using whole blood. These receptors all come from an adult who was a healthcare worker with PCR-confirmed SARS-CoV-2 infection or an uninfected control (not recorded which).

This chain uses TRBV11-2 with TRBJ2-1; TRBD2 agrees at 10 bases. Per the germline V gene, CDR1 is SGHAT and CDR2 is FQNNGV. The CDR3 runs 15 residues. After removal of 4 bases from V and 6 bases from J, the junction contained 6 bases not matched to a gene. The CDR3 here is CASSYLAGASNEQFF. The CDR3 DNA sequence: TGTGCCAGCAGCTACCTAGCGGGAGCAAGCAATGAGCAGTTCTTC.

This clonotype turned up a few times. The rearrangement links TRBV12-3 or TRBV12-4 to TRBJ2-3; TRBD2 matches 9 bases. This CDR3 spans 15 amino acids. The V gene end was trimmed by 5 bases and the J gene end by 1 base; junction bases not matched to a gene: 4. CDR3 sequence (DNA): TGTGCCAGCAGTATACAGCGGGGGGGCACAGATACGCAGTATTTT. Translation: CASSIQRGGTDTQYF.

The chain has TRBV7-8 and TRBJ2-4, with a weak D call TRBD2 (5 bases). V lost 4 bases, J lost 0 bases, and 13 bases lay in between. The CDR3 is made up of 16 amino acids. Germline V CDR1 and CDR2: SGHVS, FQNEAQ. CDR3 loop: CASSSSTSLAKNIQYF. CDR3 coding DNA: TGTGCCAGCAGCTCCTCCACTAGTCTAGCCAAAAACATTCAGTACTTC.

The chain is built from TRBV7-3 and TRBJ2-1; 9 nucleotides match TRBD1. The CDR3 consists of 15 residues. The V gene end was trimmed by 5 bases and the J gene end by 5 bases; junction bases not matched to a gene: 7. Germline V lookup: CDR1 SGHTA, CDR2 FQGTGA. As DNA, the CDR3 is TGTGCCAGCAGCCTACCGGGACAGGGTGACAATGAGCAGTTCTTC. As protein: CASSLPGQGDNEQFF.

This clonotype has more than one count but fewer than ten. One end of the junction is discordant with germline, which a read error may explain. V is TRBV14 and J is TRBJ1-4; maybe TRBD1 (5 bases). Germline CDR1 is SGHDN and CDR2 is FVKESK. CDR3 length: 15 residues. CDR3 residues: CAGSQSLGLGEKLFF. CDR3 bases: TGTGCCGGCAGCCAAAGTCTGGGGCTTGGCGAAAAACTGTTTTTT.

This clonotype was observed at least ten times. The chain combines TRBV14 with TRBJ2-3; D gene uncertain. The V and J ends lost 0 bases and 6 bases respectively, with 7 bases between them. The CDR3 consists of 13 residues. The germline gives CDR1 SGHDN, CDR2 FVKESK. For the CDR3, the DNA is TGTGCCAGCAGCCAAGATCTTGGGGATACGCAGTATTTT. It specifies CASSQDLGDTQYF.

Ten or more counts support this clonotype. The chain uses TRBV18 and TRBJ2-7; D is undetermined. V lost 3 bases to trimming and J lost 5 bases, with 17 bases between them. CDR1 KGHSH and CDR2 LQKENI come from the germline V gene. The CDR3 contains 15 residues. The CDR3 region is CASSPSRVQGDEQYF. Written as DNA, the CDR3 is TGTGCCAGCTCACCGTCCCGGGTCCAAGGCGACGAGCAGTACTTC.

This clonotype was observed a few times. The V and J genes are TRBV29-1 and TRBJ1-5; D is possibly TRBD1 (5 bases). This CDR3 is built from 15 residues. The germline V gene has CDR1 SQVTM and CDR2 ANQGSEA. V gave up 7 bases and J gave up 1 base, with 17 bases separating them. CDR3 DNA sequence: TGCAGCGACCCCTTAGGACACATCAGCAATCAGCCCCAGCATTTT. Its protein product is CSDPLGHISNQPQHF.

The chain recombines TRBV12-3 or TRBV12-4 with TRBJ2-3, with 7 bases matching TRBD1. The CDR3 is made up of 14 amino acids. Unmatched junction bases numbered 5, after V lost 6 bases and J lost 2 bases. The CDR3 protein is CASSIQGNTDTQYF. CDR3 bases: TGTGCCAGCAGCATACAGGGGAACACAGATACGCAGTATTTT.

The J gene is TRBJ2-7, the V gene TRBV12-3 or TRBV12-4, with a weak D call TRBD2 (5 bases). Deletions cut 6 bases from V and 3 bases from J, with 12 bases between. There are 13 residues in the CDR3. The DNA for the CDR3 is TGTGCCAGCAGCCGCCGGACTGGCTACGAGCAGTACTTC. Protein product: CASSRRTGYEQYF.

The rearrangement uses TRBV6-6 and TRBJ2-1, with TRBD2 identical over 10 bases. Germline values: CDR1 MNHNY, CDR2 SVGAGI (reference sequence). The CDR3 has 16 residues. The V segment lost 0 bases and the J segment 9 bases; nucleotides outside the gene matches: 8. CDR3 region: CASSYSLAGGRREQFF. DNA for the CDR3: TGTGCCAGCAGTTACTCGTTAGCGGGAGGACGGCGTGAGCAGTTCTTC.

This clonotype was seen many times. The chain joins TRBV27 to TRBJ1-5, with D possibly TRBD1 on 5 matching bases. Germline-derived CDR1 and CDR2 are MNHEY and SMNVEV (reference sequence). With 7 bases removed from V and 5 bases from J, the gap between germline ends came to 12 bases. CDR3 size: 13 residues. In DNA form, the CDR3 reads TGTGCCAGCACCCCCAGGGCGGATCAGCCCCAGCATTTT. Protein sequence: CASTPRADQPQHF.

The J gene is TRBJ2-1, the V gene TRBV12-3 or TRBV12-4, with TRBD1 as a possible D gene (5 bases). Trimming took off 6 bases at V and 5 bases at J, with 17 bases between the two ends. This CDR3 comprises 15 residues. The CDR3 DNA is TGTGCCAGCAGCCCCAGGGCAAACCTAAACAATGAGCAGTTCTTC. Its protein is CASSPRANLNNEQFF.

This clonotype was seen only a few times. J is TRBJ2-1 and V is TRBV12-3 or TRBV12-4; unclear D gene. V was clipped by 5 bases and J by 12 bases, with 14 bases between them. This CDR3 has 12 amino acids. CDR3 nucleotides: TGTGCCAGCAGTCTTACGTCTCCCGGGCAGTTCTTC. Translated, it gives CASSLTSPGQFF.

There are many counts of this clonotype. The V gene is TRBV7-9, the J gene TRBJ2-3; 7 nucleotides agree with TRBD1. J gave up 2 bases and V 1 base, and 6 bases lay outside the gene matches. Per germline, CDR1 SEHNR and CDR2 FQNEAQ (reference sequence). This CDR3 has 16 amino acids. CDR3 loop: CASSLVETGSTDTQYF. In DNA, the CDR3 is TGTGCCAGCAGCTTAGTGGAGACAGGGTCCACAGATACGCAGTATTTT.

In its sample, this clonotype was seen many times. This chain uses TRBV20-1 with TRBJ1-6; 10 bases agree with TRBD1. The CDR3 is 15 amino acids. Germline assignment: CDR1 DFQATT and CDR2 SNEGSKA (reference sequence). V dropped 7 bases and J dropped 4; count of bases not matched to a gene: 7. This chain's CDR3 is CSVGDRGRYNSPLHF. The CDR3 nucleotides are TGCAGTGTTGGGGACAGGGGAAGATATAATTCACCCCTCCACTTT.

The table lists this clonotype with a few counts. This chain links TRBV7-9 with TRBJ2-3, with 8 bases that match TRBD2. The CDR3 totals 16 residues. Germline V lookup: CDR1 SEHNR, CDR2 FQNEAQ (reference sequence). Germline trimming cut 0 bases from V and 3 bases from J; bases unmatched to any gene: 5. In DNA form, the CDR3 reads TGTGCCAGCAGCTTAGCAAGCGGGGGTGGGACAGATACGCAGTATTTT. Amino acids: CASSLASGGGTDTQYF.

This clonotype was counted ten times or more. The chain has TRBV12-3 or TRBV12-4 and TRBJ2-7; 10 bases line up with TRBD1. Losses at the gene ends were 4 bases for V and 2 bases for J; bases not matched to a gene: 11. This CDR3 region has 17 residues. DNA of the CDR3: TGTGCCAGCAGTTGGGAGGGGACAGGGGATCGAGCCTACGAGCAGTACTTC. This encodes CASSWEGTGDRAYEQYF.

The rearrangement uses TRBV14 and TRBJ2-3, with TRBD2 identical over 9 bases. Germline V gene data show CDR1 as SGHDN and CDR2 as FVKESK. With V trimmed by 4 bases and J by 0 bases, 17 bases remained unmatched. The CDR3 runs 20 residues. In DNA, the CDR3 is TGTGCCAGCAGCCGCCGAGGGAGCGGGGGGCGTATCCCTAGCACAGATACGCAGTATTTT. It translates to CASSRRGSGGRIPSTDTQYF.

A few counts support this clonotype. The rearrangement joins TRBV5-4 to TRBJ1-1; 8 bases line up with TRBD1. The CDR3 length is 15 residues. V was pared by 2 bases and J by 4 bases, with 7 bases of the junction left unmatched. Germline V gene data show CDR1 as SGHNT and CDR2 as YYREEE (reference sequence). The CDR3 bases are TGTGCCAGCAGCTTCTGGACAGGGTTGGGCACTGAAGCTTTCTTT. Its protein product is CASSFWTGLGTEAFF.

This clonotype occurred a few times. This chain joins TRBV27 and TRBJ2-7; TRBD1 aligns across 8 bases. The V gene's germline CDR1 is MNHEY and CDR2 SMNVEV (reference sequence). The CDR3 is 14 residues long. V was clipped by 5 bases and J by 6 bases; unmatched bases: 9. CDR3 DNA: TGTGCCAGCAGTCGAACGGACAGGGAATCCGAGCAGTACTTC. This translates into CASSRTDRESEQYF.

This clonotype was counted a few times. The chain combines TRBV29-1 with TRBJ2-3, with D perhaps assigned TRBD1 or TRBD2 (5 bases each). Germline CDR1 reads SQVTM; CDR2 reads ANQGSEA. This CDR3 spans 15 amino acids. Trimming shortened V by 3 bases and J by 0 bases, and 13 bases separated the two germline ends. CDR3 nucleotides: TGCAGCGTTGAGACCGGGACGGAAAGCACAGATACGCAGTATTTT. It encodes CSVETGTESTDTQYF.